This TCR beta chain is drawn from a study of identical twins. MiXCR, applied by TCRdb to the 5' RACE reads, yields one record per CDR3 protein. The data hold under 300,000 distinct CDR3 sequences, with over 9.5% observed a single time. This clonotype was seen only a few times. The CDR3 has 14 residues. Between the trimmed V and J ends, which lost 2 bases and 0 bases, there was a span of 4 bases. CDR1 and CDR2 from the germline V gene are LGHNA and YSLEER. The same specimen was also included in a second study, on yellow fever vaccine responses in identical twins.

This chain joins TRBV4-3 and TRBJ2-2, with unresolved D. Sequencing was performed on memory (CD45RO+) T cells sorted from blood. This clonotype was sampled from a woman aged 18 to 35 in good health. The CDR3, as DNA: TGCGCCAGCAGCCAACTCGCGAACACCGGGGAGCTGTTTTTT. As protein: CASSQLANTGELFF.